This TCR beta chain is drawn from a study of cytomegalovirus exposure and HLA in healthy donors. The CDR3 sequence is 17 residues long. CDR1 LGHNA and CDR2 YSLEER come from the germline V gene. V shed 0 bases and J shed 4 bases, with 18 bases lying between them. About this clone: The target antigen is unknown.

General study findings and limits: TCR sequences were mostly rare, though some public TCRs occurred in many donors. Common viral pathogens were later found to be apparently linked to several of the most significant clusters.

PCR employed 60 Vbeta and 13 Jbeta primers. The assay was immunoSEQ multiplex PCR, and TCRdb's table has in-frame clones only and misses some. The profile shows some 130,000 clones, roughly four fifths of them singletons. This TCR came from a woman aged 50 to 60 in good health and CMV-seropositive. Sample: PBMCs. This sequence joins TRBV4-3 and TRBJ1-2; possible D gene TRBD1, 5 bases. The CDR3 bases are TGCGCCAGCAGCCAAGAGGGGCAGAGGCTCCTCTCCTATGGCTACACCTTC. Amino acid sequence: CASSQEGQRLLSYGYTF.